This TCR beta chain was identified in a study of identical twins. Study-level results: Out-of-frame alpha sequences common to twins exhibited a surplus of low generation probability.

With regard to this clonotype: Antigen: not known.

The CDR3 has 12 residues. V lost 1 base and J lost 12, with 13 bases in between. Carrying unique molecular identifiers, the cDNA also gained a universal primer site through template switching. TCRdb processed the 5' RACE reads anew with MiXCR; each CDR3 protein has one entry. Seen here are over 600,000 distinct CDR3 sequences, 21% observed once, and the top ten hold 4% to 5.5%. This same sample was also taken into another study, of T cells expressing NK-cell markers. That investigation notes: Most of the eight sequenced donors tested HCMV-seropositive; one tested seronegative. NKG2C+ dominant clonotype frequencies in six or seven donors were about 1.0-7.5% of CD8+ T cells.

Sequencing used PBMCs. The chain carries TRBV12-3 or TRBV12-4 and TRBJ2-7; no clear D. The sequence came from a woman aged 18-29 years in good health. The CDR3 DNA follows: TGTGCCAGCAGTTTAGATAGCCCCCGTCTGTACTTC. Protein product: CASSLDSPRLYF.